The clone carrying this TCR beta chain was seen only a few times. Its antigen remains unidentified. The data stem from a study of CD8+ T cells in alopecia areata. Study-level background: It was oral tofacitinib, at 5 to 10 mg twice daily, that treated patients received.

Overall study findings and caveats: Patients shared TCRs less clearly than mice did, possibly for HLA-related reasons. Clonality in the scalp and expanded CD8+ clones ranked among the top 100 were significantly decreased by tofacitinib.

The length of the CDR3 is 15 residues. With 0 bases removed from V and 2 bases from J, the gap between germline ends came to 8 bases. The germline V gene has CDR1 ENHRY and CDR2 SYGVKD. Investigators isolated RNA and reverse transcribed it into cDNA to act as the sequencing template. The method was immunoSEQ multiplex PCR; TCRdb's version includes in-frame clones alone and lacks a portion of them. The profile shows 250,000 to 350,000 clones, about three fifths of them singletons. Treatment here: oral pan-JAK inhibitor, 5-10 mg twice daily. The sequencing used CD4+ T cells sorted from blood, collected at week 52, from a patient treated with tofacitinib. The sequence was collected from a human donor with alopecia areata. This chain connects TRBV10-3 to TRBJ1-5; D is possibly TRBD1 (6 bases). CDR3 nucleotides: TGTGCCATCAGTGAGTCGAAGGGGGGCAATCAGCCCCAGCATTTT. Its translation: CAISESKGGNQPQHF.